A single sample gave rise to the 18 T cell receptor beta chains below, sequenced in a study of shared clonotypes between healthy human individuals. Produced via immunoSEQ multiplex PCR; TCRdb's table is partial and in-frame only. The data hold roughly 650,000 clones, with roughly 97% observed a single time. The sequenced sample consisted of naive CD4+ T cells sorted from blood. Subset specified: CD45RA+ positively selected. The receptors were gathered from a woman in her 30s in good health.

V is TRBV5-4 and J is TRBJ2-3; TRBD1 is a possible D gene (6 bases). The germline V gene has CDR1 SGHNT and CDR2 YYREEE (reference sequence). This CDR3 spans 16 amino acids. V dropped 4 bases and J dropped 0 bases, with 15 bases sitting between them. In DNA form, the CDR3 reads TGTGCCAGCAGCGTTACGGGACACCCCAGCACAGATACGCAGTATTTT. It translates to CASSVTGHPSTDTQYF.

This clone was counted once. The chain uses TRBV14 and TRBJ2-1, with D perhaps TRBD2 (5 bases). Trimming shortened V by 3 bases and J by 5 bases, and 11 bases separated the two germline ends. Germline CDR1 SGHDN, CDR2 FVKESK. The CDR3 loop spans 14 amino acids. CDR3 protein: CASSHFGNNNEQFF. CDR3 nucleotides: TGTGCCAGCAGCCATTTCGGGAACAACAATGAGCAGTTCTTC.

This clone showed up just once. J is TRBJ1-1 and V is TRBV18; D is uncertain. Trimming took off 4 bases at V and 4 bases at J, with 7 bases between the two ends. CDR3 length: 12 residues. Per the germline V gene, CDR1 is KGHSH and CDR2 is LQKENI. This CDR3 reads CASSLEGTEAFF. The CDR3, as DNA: TGTGCCAGCTCACTGGAGGGCACTGAAGCTTTCTTT.

In DNA form, the CDR3 reads TGCGCCAGCAGCACGGGAAGATCGCTCCTTGGAAACACCATATATTTT. It codes for CASSTGRSLLGNTIYF. The rearrangement joins TRBV5-1 to TRBJ1-3; D gene unclear. The germline V gene encodes CDR1 SGHRS and CDR2 YFSETQ. Between the trimmed V and J ends, which lost 4 bases and 3 bases, there was a span of 17 bases. This CDR3 contains 16 residues.

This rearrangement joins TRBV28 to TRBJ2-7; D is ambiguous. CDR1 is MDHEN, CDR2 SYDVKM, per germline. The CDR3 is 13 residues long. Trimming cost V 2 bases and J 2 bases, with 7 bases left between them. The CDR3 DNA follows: TGTGCCAGCAGTTTACCCCCCCCCTACGAGCAGTACTTC. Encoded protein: CASSLPPPYEQYF.

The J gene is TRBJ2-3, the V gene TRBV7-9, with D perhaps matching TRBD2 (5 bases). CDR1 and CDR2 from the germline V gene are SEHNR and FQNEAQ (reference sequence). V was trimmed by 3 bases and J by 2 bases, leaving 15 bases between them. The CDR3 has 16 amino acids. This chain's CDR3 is CASSFQSGGNTDTQYF. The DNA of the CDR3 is TGTGCCAGCAGCTTTCAAAGCGGAGGAAACACAGATACGCAGTATTTT.

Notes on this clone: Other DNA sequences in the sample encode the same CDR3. The CDR3 DNA reads TGTGCCAGTAGTATACTTGGCACCAACTATGGCTACACCTTC. This translates into CASSILGTNYGYTF. The J gene is TRBJ1-2, the V gene TRBV19; no firm D call. The CDR3 loop spans 14 amino acids. Germline V lookup: CDR1 LNHDA, CDR2 SQIVND (reference sequence). V gave up 2 bases and J gave up 2 bases, with 9 bases separating them.

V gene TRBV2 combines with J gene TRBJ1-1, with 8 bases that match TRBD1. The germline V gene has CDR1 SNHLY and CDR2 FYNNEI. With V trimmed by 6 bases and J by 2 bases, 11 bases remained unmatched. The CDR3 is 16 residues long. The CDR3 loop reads CASRRQGLGHNTEAFF. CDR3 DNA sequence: TGTGCCAGCAGGCGACAGGGGTTGGGACACAACACTGAAGCTTTCTTT.

In DNA form, the CDR3 reads TGTGCCAGCAGCCCCCGACAGGGGATAGGGTATGGCTACACCTTC. The encoded protein is CASSPRQGIGYGYTF. The rearrangement joins TRBV9 to TRBJ1-2; TRBD1 matches 8 bases. In germline, CDR1 is SGDLS, CDR2 YYNGEE. V lost 4 bases and J lost 5; bases outside the gene matches: 10. This CDR3 is 15 amino acids long.

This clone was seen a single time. The CDR3 DNA follows: TGTGCCAGCAGTTCCGAGAGAGGCACAGATACGCAGTATTTT. Amino acid sequence: CASSSERGTDTQYF. This rearrangement joins TRBV2 to TRBJ2-3; D remains unclear. V lost 5 bases, J lost 1 base, and 10 bases lay in between. Germline CDR1 reads SNHLY; CDR2 reads FYNNEI. This CDR3 is 14 amino acids long.

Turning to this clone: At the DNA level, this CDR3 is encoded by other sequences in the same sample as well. The CDR3 protein is CASSIGTGNNQPQHF. The CDR3 nucleotides read TGTGCCAGTAGTATTGGGACAGGGAACAATCAGCCCCAGCATTTT. The chain recombines TRBV19 with TRBJ1-5; the match to TRBD1 covers 9 bases. The J segment lost 3 bases and the V segment lost 3 bases, leaving 3 bases of the junction unmatched. Per germline, CDR1 LNHDA and CDR2 SQIVND (reference sequence). This CDR3 has 15 residues.

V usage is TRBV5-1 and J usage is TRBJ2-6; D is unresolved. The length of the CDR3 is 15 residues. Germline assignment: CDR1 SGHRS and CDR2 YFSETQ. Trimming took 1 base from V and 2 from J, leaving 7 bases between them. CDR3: CASSLLETGANVLTF. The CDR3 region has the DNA TGCGCCAGCAGCTTGCTCGAAACTGGGGCCAACGTCCTGACTTTC.

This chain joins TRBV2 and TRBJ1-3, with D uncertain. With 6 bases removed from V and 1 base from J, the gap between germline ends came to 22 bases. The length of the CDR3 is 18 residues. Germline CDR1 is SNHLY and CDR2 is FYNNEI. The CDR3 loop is CASSRRVGSGYSGNTIYF. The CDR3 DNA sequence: TGTGCCAGCAGCCGGCGGGTGGGGTCAGGATATTCTGGAAACACCATATATTTT.

CDR3 sequence (DNA): TGTGCCAGCAGCCCGGACTCAGGCTATGGCTACACCTTC. Translation: CASSPDSGYGYTF. V usage is TRBV9 and J usage is TRBJ1-2; D gene unclear. This CDR3 spans 13 amino acids. Germline V gives CDR1 SGDLS, CDR2 YYNGEE. Between the trimmed V and J ends, which lost 4 bases and 4 bases, there was a span of 11 bases.

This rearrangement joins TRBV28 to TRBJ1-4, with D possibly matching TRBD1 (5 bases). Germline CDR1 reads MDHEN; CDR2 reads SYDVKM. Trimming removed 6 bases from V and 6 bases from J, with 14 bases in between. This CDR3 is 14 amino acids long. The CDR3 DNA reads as TGTGCCAGCAGCTCCGCTCCCAGGGATGAAAAACTGTTTTTT. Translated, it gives CASSSAPRDEKLFF.

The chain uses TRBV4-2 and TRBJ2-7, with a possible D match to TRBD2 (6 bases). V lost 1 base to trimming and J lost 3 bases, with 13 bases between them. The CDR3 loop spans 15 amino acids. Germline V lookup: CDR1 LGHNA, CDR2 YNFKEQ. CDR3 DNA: TGTGCCAGCAGCCAAGTAGCCTCGGAGGGCTACGAGCAGTACTTC. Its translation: CASSQVASEGYEQYF.

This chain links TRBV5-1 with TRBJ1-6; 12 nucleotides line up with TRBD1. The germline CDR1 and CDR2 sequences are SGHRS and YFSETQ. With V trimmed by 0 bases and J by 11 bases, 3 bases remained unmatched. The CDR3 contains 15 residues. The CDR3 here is CASSLAGTGGTPLHF. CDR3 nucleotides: TGCGCCAGCAGCTTGGCCGGGACAGGGGGCACACCCCTCCACTTT.

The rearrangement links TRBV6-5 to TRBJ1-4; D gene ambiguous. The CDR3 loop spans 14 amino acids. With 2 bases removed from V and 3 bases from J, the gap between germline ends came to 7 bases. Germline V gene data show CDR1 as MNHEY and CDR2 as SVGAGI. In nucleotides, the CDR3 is TGTGCCAGCAGTTACACCGGGTCTAATGAAAAACTGTTTTTT. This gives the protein CASSYTGSNEKLFF.